The 10 T cell receptor beta chains below were found in one sample sequenced in a study of blood T cell repertoires in COVID-19. Some clones are missing from TCRdb's copy, which holds only in-frame ones; the method was immunoSEQ multiplex PCR. The table lists fewer than 120,000 clones, 76% of them singletons, with around 4% in the top ten. Sequencing was carried out using peripheral blood. These receptors all come from a woman aged 80 or over with acute or convalescent COVID-19.

The CDR3: CASSLGTSGTDTQYF. Here the CDR3 DNA reads TGTGCCAGTAGCCTTGGGACTAGCGGTACAGATACGCAGTATTTT. V gene TRBV19 combines with J gene TRBJ2-3, with TRBD2 matching over 11 bases. The CDR3 is 15 residues long. Germline V gene sequence: CDR1 LNHDA, CDR2 SQIVND (reference sequence). V gave up 6 bases and J gave up 3 bases; unmatched junction bases: 5.

The rearrangement joins TRBV5-1 to TRBJ1-1; TRBD1 agrees at 8 bases. Germline CDR1 reads SGHRS; CDR2 reads YFSETQ. J lost 3 bases, V lost 4 bases, and 8 bases had no gene match. The CDR3 length is 15 residues. The chain's CDR3 is CASSVETGGDTEAFF. As DNA, the CDR3 is TGCGCCAGCAGCGTCGAAACAGGGGGAGACACTGAAGCTTTCTTT. Variable domain in full (rest from reference TRBV5-1 and TRBJ1-1): KAGVTQTPRYLIKTRGQQVTLSCSPISGHRSVSWYQQTPGQGLQFLFEYFSETQRNKGNFPGRFSGRQFSNSRSEMNVSTLELGDSALYLCASSVETGGDTEAFFGQGTRLTVV.

The V gene is TRBV4-1, the J gene TRBJ2-3; TRBD1 matches at 8 bases. This CDR3 region has 17 residues. Germline-derived CDR1 and CDR2 are MGHRA and YSYEKL. V lost 1 base to trimming and J lost 4 bases; unmatched junction nucleotides: 10. CDR3 in amino acids: CASSQGSQGAFADTQYF. CDR3 nucleotides: TGCGCCAGCAGCCAAGGATCCCAGGGGGCTTTCGCAGATACGCAGTATTTT.

The chain has TRBV5-1 and TRBJ1-1; possible D gene TRBD1, 5 bases. V gave up 7 bases and J gave up 1 base, with 11 bases separating them. Germline-derived CDR1 and CDR2 are SGHRS and YFSETQ. The CDR3 spans 13 residues. CDR3 nucleotides: TGCGCCAGCTGTACAGGATCGAACACTGAAGCTTTCTTT. It is translated as CASCTGSNTEAFF.

The CDR3 DNA reads as TGTGCCAGCAGTCAAGGGGCCCTACGAGGGAATTCACCCCTCCACTTT. It is translated as CASSQGALRGNSPLHF. J is TRBJ1-6 and V is TRBV6-1, with D possibly being TRBD1 (5 bases). This CDR3 spans 16 amino acids. The V gene lost 5 bases and the J gene lost 7 bases, with 18 bases spanning the gap. The germline V gene has CDR1 MNHNS and CDR2 SASEGT.

This clone was counted once. The chain links TRBV7-9 to TRBJ2-1, with 8 bases that match TRBD1. Losses at the gene ends were 1 base for V and 6 bases for J; bases not matched to a gene: 8. The germline V gene has CDR1 SEHNR and CDR2 FQNEAQ (reference sequence). CDR3 size: 16 residues. Written as DNA, the CDR3 is TGTGCCAGCAGCTTAGGACCGGGACAGGACACCAATGAGCAGTTCTTC. This translates into CASSLGPGQDTNEQFF.

The chain links TRBV4-2 to TRBJ2-1; 12 positions agree with TRBD2. Trimming took 2 bases from V and 5 from J; bases not matched to a gene: 7. The CDR3 totals 17 residues. The V gene's germline CDR1 is LGHNA and CDR2 YNFKEQ. The CDR3 protein is CASSQQLLAGGHNEQFF. CDR3 nucleotide sequence: TGTGCCAGCAGCCAACAGTTACTAGCGGGGGGCCACAATGAGCAGTTCTTC.

The chain joins TRBV15 to TRBJ2-3; 10 bases line up with TRBD2. The CDR3 has 16 amino acids. J gave up 3 bases and V 1 base, and 4 bases lay outside the gene matches. Germline V gene data show CDR1 as LNHNV and CDR2 as YYDKDF (reference sequence). CDR3 in amino acids: CATSRVSGGMTDTQYF. DNA of the CDR3: TGTGCCACCAGCAGAGTTAGCGGGGGGATGACAGATACGCAGTATTTT.

The J gene is TRBJ2-1, the V gene TRBV6-2 or TRBV6-3, with TRBD1 as a possible D gene (6 bases). This CDR3 has 15 residues. V shed 5 bases and J shed 6 bases, with 17 bases lying between them. Germline CDR1 and CDR2: MNHEY and SVGEGT. The CDR3 nucleotides read TGTGCCAGCAGTCCCTATCAGGGGTCCCTCAATGAGCAGTTCTTC. Its translation: CASSPYQGSLNEQFF.

The count of this clone is one. The chain combines TRBV19 with TRBJ2-1, with D uncertain. Per germline, CDR1 LNHDA and CDR2 SQIVND (reference sequence). V was cut by 7 bases and J by 6 bases, with 16 bases left in between. The length of the CDR3 is 14 residues. This CDR3 reads CASTIGLASNEQFF. The CDR3 DNA reads as TGTGCCAGTACTATCGGGTTGGCTAGCAATGAGCAGTTCTTC. Full variable domain (outside the CDR3, taken from reference TRBV19 and TRBJ2-1): DGGITQSPKYLFRKEGQNVTLSCEQNLNHDAMYWYRQDPGQGLRLIYYSQIVNDFQKGDIAEGYSVSREKKESFPLTVTSAQKNPTAFYLCASTIGLASNEQFFGPGTRLTVL.